Each of the 32 T cell receptor beta chains below was sequenced from the same sample in a study of spatial heterogeneity in lung cancer. Time point indicated: blood at routine non-recurrence follow-up after resection. Material for sequencing was whole RNA from tumor, nontumor lung or frozen PBMC, left unsorted. TCRdb reprocessed the 5' RACE reads via MiXCR and lists one record per CDR3 protein. The data hold around 110,000 distinct CDR3 sequences, with approximately 12% observed a single time. The specimen was PBMCs, collected at follow-up. The receptor set was obtained from a male donor with early-stage non-small cell lung cancer.

This clonotype was seen only a few times. CDR3 bases: TGTGCCAGCAGCTTAGCGCTCAGCGACAATCAGCCCCAGCATTTT. Its translation is CASSLALSDNQPQHF. The chain is built from TRBV7-9 and TRBJ1-5, with D uncertain. CDR1 and CDR2 (germline): SEHNR, FQNEAQ (reference sequence). This CDR3 is 15 amino acids long. V lost 0 bases and J lost 3, with 9 bases in between.

This clonotype came up a few times. This chain connects TRBV6-1 to TRBJ1-1, with a possible D match to TRBD1 (5 bases). The CDR3 is 15 amino acids. The germline V gene encodes CDR1 MNHNS and CDR2 SASEGT. Trimming took off 0 bases at V and 1 base at J, with 9 bases between the two ends. DNA for the CDR3: TGTGCCAGCAGTGAAGCGAGGGGTAGGAACACTGAAGCTTTCTTT. This gives the protein CASSEARGRNTEAFF.

This chain joins TRBV6-5 and TRBJ1-2; D might be TRBD1 (6 bases). The CDR3 totals 15 residues. Germline loops: CDR1 MNHEY, CDR2 SVGAGI. The V gene lost 2 bases and the J gene lost 4 bases, with 14 bases spanning the gap. CDR3 sequence: CASSYRNRAVYGYTF. Here the CDR3 DNA reads TGTGCCAGCAGTTACCGGAACAGGGCGGTCTATGGCTACACCTTC.

This clonotype was seen ten or more times. The V call is TRBV18, the J call TRBJ1-1, with 9 bases fitting TRBD1. CDR1 and CDR2 from the germline V gene are KGHSH and LQKENI. CDR3 size: 13 residues. J gave up 6 bases and V 6 bases, and 5 bases lay outside the gene matches. The CDR3 DNA sequence: TGTGCCAGCTCTGGGACAGGGTACGCTGAAGCTTTCTTT. This translates into CASSGTGYAEAFF.

This clonotype appeared many times. The chain uses TRBV7-2 and TRBJ1-1; D possibly corresponds to TRBD1 (5 bases). Germline V lookup: CDR1 SGHTA, CDR2 FQGNSA. V was shortened by 0 bases and J by 11 bases, with 10 bases between the two germline ends. This CDR3 spans 12 amino acids. The CDR3 coding sequence is TGTGCCAGCAGCTTAGCGGGGCGCGGGGCTTTCTTT. Translated: CASSLAGRGAFF.

This sequence joins TRBV2 and TRBJ2-7; possible D gene TRBD2, 5 bases. The V gene lost 7 bases and the J gene lost 2 bases, with 15 bases spanning the gap. Germline CDR1 is SNHLY and CDR2 is FYNNEI. The length of the CDR3 is 14 residues. The DNA for the CDR3 is TGTGCCAGCAAAGGGCGAGCGGAACCCTACGAGCAGTACTTC. This sequence encodes CASKGRAEPYEQYF.

This clonotype was detected only a few times. The chain combines TRBV27 with TRBJ2-2; TRBD2 aligns across 9 bases. This CDR3 region has 15 residues. Germline V CDR1 and CDR2: MNHEY, SMNVEV (reference sequence). V lost 3 bases, J lost 7 bases, and 6 bases stayed unmatched. The CDR3 protein is CASSLAGGPNGELFF. For the CDR3, the DNA is TGTGCCAGCAGTTTGGCGGGGGGGCCTAACGGGGAGCTGTTTTTT.

This clonotype was seen a handful of times. This chain joins TRBV6-5 and TRBJ1-3, with D unclear. V shed 0 bases and J shed 3 bases, with 18 bases lying between them. Germline CDR1 is MNHEY and CDR2 is SVGAGI. The length of the CDR3 is 18 residues. CDR3 DNA: TGTGCCAGCAGTTACTCCCCTCACCTCTCTGCGGGTGGAAACACCATATATTTT. It encodes CASSYSPHLSAGGNTIYF.

Ten or more counts support this clonotype. V usage is TRBV20-1 and J usage is TRBJ2-1, with D unclear. There are 13 residues in the CDR3. Germline V gene sequence: CDR1 DFQATT, CDR2 SNEGSKA (reference sequence). Trimming removed 0 bases at V and 8 bases at J, with 11 bases between. In nucleotides, the CDR3 is TGCAGTGCTAGAGAAGGCTCACGACATGAGCAGTTCTTC. Its translation is CSAREGSRHEQFF.

The chain joins TRBV27 to TRBJ2-7; D possibly corresponds to TRBD1 (6 bases). Germline V lookup: CDR1 MNHEY, CDR2 SMNVEV (reference sequence). V was clipped by 5 bases and J by 3 bases, with 20 bases between them. The CDR3 runs 16 residues. In DNA form, the CDR3 reads TGTGCCAGCAGTCCCCGGCCGGGACATCGGGGCTACGAGCAGTACTTC. Protein: CASSPRPGHRGYEQYF.

In its sample, this clonotype was seen a few times. The V call is TRBV7-2, the J call TRBJ2-3; maybe TRBD2 (7 bases). This CDR3 spans 14 amino acids. Trimming left V 1 base short and J 6 bases short, with 11 bases between. Germline V gene sequence: CDR1 SGHTA, CDR2 FQGNSA. CDR3 loop: CASSLGGGWDTQYF. CDR3 DNA sequence: TGTGCCAGCAGCTTAGGGGGGGGCTGGGATACGCAGTATTTT.

This clonotype was observed many times. V and J are TRBV5-4 and TRBJ1-2; no definite D call. Germline V gene lookup returns CDR1 SGHNT and CDR2 YYREEE (reference sequence). The V gene lost 4 bases and the J gene lost 6 bases, with 13 bases spanning the gap. The CDR3 is 13 residues long. CDR3 region: CASSPERMDGYTF. DNA for the CDR3: TGTGCCAGCAGCCCCGAACGCATGGATGGCTACACCTTC.

The chain employs TRBV11-3 and TRBJ1-2; 7 positions agree with TRBD1. Per germline, CDR1 SGHNT and CDR2 YENEEA. Trimming removed 5 bases from V and 9 bases from J; junction bases left unmatched: 6. The CDR3 totals 12 residues. CDR3 loop: CASSRGGQSYTF. Written as DNA, the CDR3 is TGTGCCAGCAGCCGGGGGGGACAGAGCTACACCTTC.

This clonotype was observed many times. The chain carries TRBV6-5 and TRBJ1-5, with D perhaps matching TRBD1 (6 bases). Germline V gene sequence: CDR1 MNHEY, CDR2 SVGAGI. Trimming removed 5 bases at V and 3 bases at J, with 14 bases between. This CDR3 is 15 amino acids long. CDR3 sequence: CASSDLTGINQPQHF. The CDR3 DNA follows: TGTGCCAGCAGTGACCTAACAGGGATCAATCAGCCCCAGCATTTT.

The chain carries TRBV7-9 and TRBJ1-1, with TRBD1 matching 8 bases. Germline trimming cut 2 bases from V and 6 bases from J; bases unmatched to any gene: 8. This CDR3 has 15 amino acids. In germline, CDR1 is SEHNR, CDR2 FQNEAQ (reference sequence). In nucleotides, the CDR3 is TGTGCCAGCAGCTTACGTGGACAGGGACGCGCTGAAGCTTTCTTT. It is translated as CASSLRGQGRAEAFF.

This chain connects TRBV29-1 to TRBJ1-1; 8 bases map to TRBD1. Germline loops: CDR1 SQVTM, CDR2 ANQGSEA. The CDR3 loop spans 11 amino acids. The junction had 5 bases not matched to a gene; V was cut back by 7 bases and J by 7 bases. CDR3 in DNA: TGCAGCGGGAAAGGGACAGGTGAAGCTTTCTTT. Translated, it gives CSGKGTGEAFF.

The table lists this clonotype with many counts. This rearrangement joins TRBV9 to TRBJ2-2; the match to TRBD2 covers 7 bases. This CDR3 spans 16 amino acids. V lost 4 bases and J lost 0; bases outside the gene matches: 6. Germline V gives CDR1 SGDLS, CDR2 YYNGEE. DNA for the CDR3: TGTGCCAGCAGCTTCCGACTAGCCGCGAACACCGGGGAGCTGTTTTTT. Translated: CASSFRLAANTGELFF.

At least ten counts were recorded for this clonotype. This chain uses TRBV20-1 with TRBJ2-1; D perhaps matches TRBD2 (6 bases). V shed 3 bases and J shed 7 bases, with 16 bases lying between them. The CDR3 runs to 14 residues. Germline CDR1 reads DFQATT; CDR2 reads SNEGSKA (reference sequence). The CDR3 spells CSARAGTFGNEQFF. The DNA of the CDR3 is TGCAGTGCTAGGGCCGGGACTTTCGGAAATGAGCAGTTCTTC.

This sequence joins TRBV12-3 or TRBV12-4 and TRBJ1-1; the D gene is possibly TRBD1 (5 bases). V was clipped by 6 bases and J by 8 bases, with 19 bases between them. The CDR3 has 14 residues. The DNA for the CDR3 is TGTGCCAGCAGACCGACGGGGCCACAGGTGGAAGCTTTCTTT. Protein product: CASRPTGPQVEAFF.

This clonotype was seen more than once but under ten times. The genes are TRBV3-1 and TRBJ1-4, with D uncertain. Trimming left V 2 bases short and J 5 bases short, with 6 bases between. The CDR3 spans 13 residues. From germline, CDR1 is LGHDT and CDR2 YNNKEL (reference sequence). CDR3 in DNA: TGTGCCAGCAGCCAATCGGGGAATGAAAAACTGTTTTTT. It is translated as CASSQSGNEKLFF.

This chain connects TRBV3-1 to TRBJ1-6; D is undetermined. The CDR3 is 14 amino acids. Germline CDR1 reads LGHDT; CDR2 reads YNNKEL (reference sequence). The V end lost 4 bases, the J end lost 5 bases, and 9 bases lay between the germline ends. The CDR3 region has the DNA TGTGCCAGCAGCCTGAAGACGGATAATTCACCCCTCCACTTT. Its protein is CASSLKTDNSPLHF. The full variable domain, its missing parts supplied by reference TRBV3-1 and TRBJ1-6, is DTAVSQTPKYLVTQMGNDKSIKCEQNLGHDTMYWYKQDSKKFLKIMFSYNNKELIINETVPNRFSPKSPDKAHLNLHINSLELGDSAVYFCASSLKTDNSPLHFGNGTRLTVT.

This clonotype was recorded at least ten times. The gene calls are TRBV29-1 and TRBJ2-1; D is undetermined. Germline CDR1 SQVTM, CDR2 ANQGSEA. CDR3 length equals 12 residues. V was shortened by 2 bases and J by 4 bases, with 6 bases between the two germline ends. The CDR3 sequence is CSVETAYNEQFF. The CDR3 region has the DNA TGCAGCGTTGAAACCGCTTACAATGAGCAGTTCTTC.

This chain joins TRBV5-5 and TRBJ2-3; possibly TRBD1 for D (5 bases). Germline CDR1 SGHKS, CDR2 YYEKEE (reference sequence). Between the trimmed V and J ends, which lost 1 base and 0 bases, there was a span of 6 bases. The CDR3 runs 14 residues. CDR3 DNA: TGTGCCAGCAGCTTGTACAGGAGCACAGATACGCAGTATTTT. Translated: CASSLYRSTDTQYF.

V gene TRBV3-1 combines with J gene TRBJ2-3; the D is unclear. CDR3 length: 16 residues. V shed 4 bases and J shed 0 bases, with 14 bases lying between them. CDR1 LGHDT and CDR2 YNNKEL come from the germline V gene (reference sequence). The CDR3 DNA sequence: TGTGCCAGCAGCCCTCGTCCATATTCGAGCACAGATACGCAGTATTTT. Translated, it gives CASSPRPYSSTDTQYF.

The V and J genes are TRBV12-3 or TRBV12-4 and TRBJ1-3, with 11 nucleotides matching TRBD1. Unmatched junction bases numbered 3, after V lost 6 bases and J lost 2 bases. This CDR3 region has 15 residues. The CDR3 here is CASRPGQGAGNTIYF. DNA for the CDR3: TGTGCCAGCAGACCGGGACAGGGGGCTGGAAACACCATATATTTT.

The V call is TRBV2, the J call TRBJ1-2, with 11 bases identical to TRBD1. The CDR3 is 14 amino acids. Germline values: CDR1 SNHLY, CDR2 FYNNEI. The V and J ends lost 6 bases and 4 bases, in that order; junction bases with no gene match: 4. This chain's CDR3 is CASSRTGGPYGYTF. CDR3 DNA: TGTGCCAGCAGCCGGACAGGGGGCCCCTATGGCTACACCTTC.

This clonotype was seen more than once but under ten times. This sequence joins TRBV19 and TRBJ2-3; D might be TRBD2 (6 bases). The germline gives CDR1 LNHDA, CDR2 SQIVND (reference sequence). The CDR3 sequence is 18 residues long. Trimming pared 3 bases from V and 2 bases from J, leaving 21 bases between. The CDR3 protein is CASSIVQRLGRSTDTQYF. Written as DNA, the CDR3 is TGTGCCAGTAGTATCGTACAGCGACTTGGGAGGTCCACAGATACGCAGTATTTT.

This clonotype was seen more than once but under ten times. The chain recombines TRBV4-2 with TRBJ2-5, with 15 bases identical to TRBD2. The CDR3 consists of 16 residues. The germline CDR1 and CDR2 sequences are LGHNA and YNFKEQ. V dropped 4 bases and J dropped 4; count of bases not matched to a gene: 4. CDR3 sequence (DNA): TGTGCCAGCAGCCCGGGACTAGCGGGGGGAGGAGAGACCCAGTACTTC. Protein sequence: CASSPGLAGGGETQYF.

The CDR3 sequence: CASSLKGGPQHF. The CDR3 DNA reads as TGTGCCAGCAGCTTAAAGGGCGGGCCCCAGCATTTT. This chain uses TRBV7-3 with TRBJ1-5; D uncertain. This CDR3 comprises 12 residues. Trimming pared 1 base from V and 9 bases from J, leaving 7 bases between. Germline assignment: CDR1 SGHTA and CDR2 FQGTGA.

This clonotype has just a few counts. The chain combines TRBV5-1 with TRBJ2-7, with no clear D. Between the trimmed V and J ends, which lost 2 bases and 0 bases, there was a span of 9 bases. Germline V gives CDR1 SGHRS, CDR2 YFSETQ. This CDR3 comprises 14 residues. The chain's CDR3 is CASSFSGSSYEQYF. CDR3 in DNA: TGCGCCAGCAGCTTCTCAGGCAGCTCCTACGAGCAGTACTTC. The full variable domain, with the rest looked up from reference TRBV5-1 and TRBJ2-7, is KAGVTQTPRYLIKTRGQQVTLSCSPISGHRSVSWYQQTPGQGLQFLFEYFSETQRNKGNFPGRFSGRQFSNSRSEMNVSTLELGDSALYLCASSFSGSSYEQYFGPGTRLTVT.

This clonotype was seen more than once but under ten times. CDR3 DNA: TGTGCCAGCAGCCAGGGACTGAGCTACGAGCAGTACTTC. Protein sequence: CASSQGLSYEQYF. V usage is TRBV7-8 and J usage is TRBJ2-7, with D possibly being TRBD2 (6 bases). This CDR3 region has 13 residues. Trimming stripped 5 bases from V and 3 bases from J, with 11 bases between. Germline V gene sequence: CDR1 SGHVS, CDR2 FQNEAQ.

This clonotype has ten or more counts. The J gene is TRBJ2-7, the V gene TRBV5-1; no clear D. Trimming pared 4 bases from V and 5 bases from J, leaving 7 bases between. Germline V CDR1 and CDR2: SGHRS, YFSETQ. CDR3 length: 11 amino acids. CDR3 loop: CASSKGNEQYF. CDR3 nucleotide sequence: TGCGCCAGCAGCAAGGGAAACGAGCAGTACTTC.